Sequencing of this T cell receptor beta chain was carried out in a study of T-cell reconstitution after alpha-beta-depleted transplantation in children. Study-level findings and limits: At one year after transplant, newly produced T cells mostly accounted for T-cell counts and diversity. Surviving recipient cells, namely T cells and thymic progenitors, were the source of high day-60 TCRbeta diversity in some patients. Reported findings indicate that, about two months after transplant, alpha-beta T cells came from several hundred expanded clones, which were derived from non-depleted graft cells.

Comments on this clonotype: No antigen is known for it.

Unique molecular identifiers tagged the TCRbeta library. TCRdb recomputed calls from the PCR reads with MiXCR, one row per CDR3 protein. This table has some 81,000 distinct CDR3 sequences, approximately 14% appearing once. The receptor's source is a male patient aged 2-9 years who had a stem cell transplant for acute lymphoblastic leukemia, so the T cells may come from the graft donor. The source was PBMCs, mostly from graft donor cells, collected 180 days after TCRalphabeta/CD19-depleted stem cell transplant.

The CDR3 bases are TGCGCCAGCAGCCTCAGAGCGGTAGGGTCGAACACCGGGGAGCTGTTTTTT. Protein product: CASSLRAVGSNTGELFF. This chain joins TRBV5-1 and TRBJ2-2; tentative D call: TRBD2 (5 bases). Deletions cut 4 bases from V and 0 bases from J, with 16 bases between. This CDR3 comprises 17 residues. Germline V gives CDR1 SGHRS, CDR2 YFSETQ.